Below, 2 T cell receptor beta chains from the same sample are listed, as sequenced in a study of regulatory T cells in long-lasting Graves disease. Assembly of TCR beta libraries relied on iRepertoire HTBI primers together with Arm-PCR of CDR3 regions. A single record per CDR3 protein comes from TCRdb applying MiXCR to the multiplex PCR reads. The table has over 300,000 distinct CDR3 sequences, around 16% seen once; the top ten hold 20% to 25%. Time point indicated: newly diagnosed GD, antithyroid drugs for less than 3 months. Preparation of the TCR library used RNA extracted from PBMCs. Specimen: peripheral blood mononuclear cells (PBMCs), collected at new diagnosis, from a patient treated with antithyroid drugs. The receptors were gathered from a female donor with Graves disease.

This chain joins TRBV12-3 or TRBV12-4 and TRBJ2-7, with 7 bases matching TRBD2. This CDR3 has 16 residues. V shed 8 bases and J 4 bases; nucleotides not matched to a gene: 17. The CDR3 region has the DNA TGTGCCAGCTCACCTAATCCAGCGGGAACCCTGTACGAGCAGTACTTC. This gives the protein CASSPNPAGTLYEQYF.

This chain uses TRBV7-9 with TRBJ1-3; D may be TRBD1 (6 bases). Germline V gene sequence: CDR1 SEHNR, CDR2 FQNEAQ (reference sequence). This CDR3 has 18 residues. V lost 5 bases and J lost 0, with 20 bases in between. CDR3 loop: CASSSTTGTQSSGNTIYF. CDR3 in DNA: TGTGCCAGCAGCAGCACGACCGGGACACAAAGCTCTGGAAACACCATATATTTT.